Listed here is a single T cell receptor beta chain. This clonotype has ten or more counts. This receptor's antigen is unknown. One base away there is no much larger clone; base qualities are not given. Taken from the germline V gene (reference sequence), the CDR1 and CDR2 loops are LNHNV and YYDKDF. The CDR3 runs 13 residues from the cysteine to the phenylalanine. Just the 39-base CDR3 DNA is kept, in frame starting at base 1. V loses 3 bases, J loses 7 bases, and the germline ends lie 12 bases apart. The data stem from a study of neurological immune-mediated disorders (dated by TCRdb to between 2018 and 2021). Broadly, across the study: Peripheral blood TCR-beta repertoires from patients with HTLV-I-associated myelopathy (HAM/TSP), patients with multiple sclerosis, and healthy controls were compared in the study using UMI-based sequencing. The 106 TCR-beta libraries covered PBMC samples along with longitudinal samples, technical triplicates, and paired sorted CD4+ and CD8+ T-cell subsets. Of the 68 subjects in the cohort, approximately 15 were HAM/TSP patients, roughly 35 were multiple sclerosis patients, and some 20 were healthy controls.

Healthy controls were blood bank volunteers in Maryland, USA. Unsorted PBMC libraries were generated from 2 million PBMCs stored in RNAlater at -80 °C until RNA extraction. Peripheral blood underwent Ficoll-Hypaque density gradient centrifugation to isolate PBMCs, which were then cryopreserved in liquid nitrogen. cDNA synthesis used template-switch 5'RACE with a primer carrying a 10-nucleotide random unique molecular identifier tagging each TCR transcript. Over 180 million TCR-beta sequences, covering 15-18 subjects, were produced in each sequencing run. The RNeasy kit was used for extraction of total RNA. Using the KAPA Real-time Library Amplification kit, TCR-beta VDJ regions were amplified with primers for the TCR constant region and the 5'RACE anchor. Sample indexes and Illumina adaptors were added in a first PCR, after which library yield was increased in a second PCR. After Ampure bead purification, the TCR product of roughly 650 bp was size-selected on a 2% E-gel SizeSelection system. Library quality was checked on a Bioanalyzer, concentration was measured with Qubit, and libraries were quantified with the Kapa Library Quantification kit before pooling. Libraries were sequenced paired-end 2 x 150 bp on an Illumina HiSeq 2500. To increase sequence diversity, about 23-30% phiX was spiked into each library pool. The authors' analysis ran thus. The UMI-based MiGEC pipeline processed quality-filtered reads and removed over 85% of raw TCR sequences during error correction. VDJ genes were aligned to IMGT germline references, and each clonotype was defined by a unique CDR3 amino acid sequence together with V-J genes. Clonal expansion, Shannon diversity and CDR3 relatedness were evaluated with VDJtools (CalcPairwiseDistances, ClusterSamples), while phylogenetic trees were built in CLCbio workbench. Expanded clones were defined as having at least 8 unique UMIs, based on coefficient-of-variation modelling across technical triplicates. Clones were called with MiXCR by TCRdb after fastp trimmed the public reads at Q25, and only in-frame beta chains were retained. Rows with a matching CDR3 protein are joined into one entry that keeps the most common DNA and genes. These V and J calls are TCRdb output, not the study's own analysis. For this sample there are under 90,000 distinct CDR3 sequences; 10% to 13% appear just once. The top ten constitute about 1.8% of the sample.

Here is what the overall study found, with its caveats: The highest TCR clonal expansion was observed in HAM/TSP patients, whereas the lowest was observed in MS patients, even when compared with healthy controls. No identical CDR3 amino acid sequences were shared among expanded clones across subjects, suggesting private TCR-beta repertoires in all groups.

Recombination joined TRBV15 with TRBJ2-5; a weak D assignment points to TRBD2 (5 bases agree). The sequenced sample was PBMCs. This receptor was obtained from a man aged 40-49 years in good health. The CDR3 loop reads CATSSQNEGTQYF. At the DNA level, the sequence is TGTGCCACCAGCAGCCAAAATGAGGGGACCCAGTACTTC.